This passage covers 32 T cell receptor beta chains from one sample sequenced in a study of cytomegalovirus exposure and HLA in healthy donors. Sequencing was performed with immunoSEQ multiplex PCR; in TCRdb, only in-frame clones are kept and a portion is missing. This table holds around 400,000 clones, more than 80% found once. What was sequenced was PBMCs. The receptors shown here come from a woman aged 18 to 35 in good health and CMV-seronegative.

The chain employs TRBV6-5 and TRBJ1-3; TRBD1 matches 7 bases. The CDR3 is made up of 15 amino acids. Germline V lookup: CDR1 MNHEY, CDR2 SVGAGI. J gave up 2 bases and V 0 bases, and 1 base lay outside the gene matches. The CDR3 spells CASSYSRGPGNTIYF. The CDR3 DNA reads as TGTGCCAGCAGTTACTCGAGGGGGCCTGGAAACACCATATATTTT.

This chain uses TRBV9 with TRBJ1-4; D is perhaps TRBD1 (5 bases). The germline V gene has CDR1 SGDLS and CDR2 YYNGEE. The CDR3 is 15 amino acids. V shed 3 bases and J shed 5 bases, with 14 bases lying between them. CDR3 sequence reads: CASSESPKGNEKLFF. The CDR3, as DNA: TGTGCCAGCAGCGAGAGCCCGAAGGGGAATGAAAAACTGTTTTTT. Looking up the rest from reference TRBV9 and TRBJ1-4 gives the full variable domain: DSGVTQTPKHLITATGQRVTLRCSPRSGDLSVYWYQQSLDQGLQFLIQYYNGEERAKGNILERFSAQQFPDLHSELNLSSLELGDSALYFCASSESPKGNEKLFFGSGTQLSVL.

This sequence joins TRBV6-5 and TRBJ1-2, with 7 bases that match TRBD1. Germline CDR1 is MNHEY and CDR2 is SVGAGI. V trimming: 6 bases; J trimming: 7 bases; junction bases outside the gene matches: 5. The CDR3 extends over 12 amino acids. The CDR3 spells CASRPTGTGYTF. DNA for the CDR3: TGTGCCAGCAGACCGACAGGGACTGGCTACACCTTC.

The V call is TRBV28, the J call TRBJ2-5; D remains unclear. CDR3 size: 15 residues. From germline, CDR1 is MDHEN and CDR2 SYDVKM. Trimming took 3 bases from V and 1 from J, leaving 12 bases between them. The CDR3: CASSFRQAPQETQYF. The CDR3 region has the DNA TGTGCCAGCAGTTTCCGTCAGGCTCCCCAAGAGACCCAGTACTTC.

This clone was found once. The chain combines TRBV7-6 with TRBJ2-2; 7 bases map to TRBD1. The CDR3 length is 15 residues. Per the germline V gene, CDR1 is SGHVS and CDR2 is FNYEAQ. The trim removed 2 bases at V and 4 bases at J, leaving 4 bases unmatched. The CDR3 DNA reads TGTGCCAGCAGCTTACTGGCAGGGGGCACCGGGGAGCTGTTTTTT. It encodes CASSLLAGGTGELFF.

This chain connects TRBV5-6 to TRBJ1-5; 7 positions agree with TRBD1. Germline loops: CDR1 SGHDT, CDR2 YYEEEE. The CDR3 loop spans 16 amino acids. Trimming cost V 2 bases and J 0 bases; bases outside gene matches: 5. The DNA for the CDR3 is TGTGCCAGCAGCTTAGGACAGGCCCATAGCAATCAGCCCCAGCATTTT. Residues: CASSLGQAHSNQPQHF.

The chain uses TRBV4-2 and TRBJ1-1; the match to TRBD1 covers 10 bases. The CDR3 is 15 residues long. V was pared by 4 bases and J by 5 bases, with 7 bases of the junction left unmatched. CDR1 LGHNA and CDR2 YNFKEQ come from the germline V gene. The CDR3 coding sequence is TGTGCCAGCAGCCCCTCCAGGGACAGGGGTACTGAAGCTTTCTTT. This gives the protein CASSPSRDRGTEAFF.

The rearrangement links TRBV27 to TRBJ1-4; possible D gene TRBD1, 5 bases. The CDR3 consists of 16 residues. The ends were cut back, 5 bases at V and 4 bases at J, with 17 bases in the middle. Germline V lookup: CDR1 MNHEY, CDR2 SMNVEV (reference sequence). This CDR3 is CASSPLGAAFNEKLFF. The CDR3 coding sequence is TGTGCCAGCAGTCCCCTAGGGGCAGCTTTTAATGAAAAACTGTTTTTT.

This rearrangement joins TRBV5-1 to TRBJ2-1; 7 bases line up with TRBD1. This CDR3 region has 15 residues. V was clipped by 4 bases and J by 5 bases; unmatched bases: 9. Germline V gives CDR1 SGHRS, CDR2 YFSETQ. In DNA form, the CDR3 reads TGCGCCAGCAGCGTCGACAGGGCTTCTGACAATGAGCAGTTCTTC. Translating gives CASSVDRASDNEQFF.

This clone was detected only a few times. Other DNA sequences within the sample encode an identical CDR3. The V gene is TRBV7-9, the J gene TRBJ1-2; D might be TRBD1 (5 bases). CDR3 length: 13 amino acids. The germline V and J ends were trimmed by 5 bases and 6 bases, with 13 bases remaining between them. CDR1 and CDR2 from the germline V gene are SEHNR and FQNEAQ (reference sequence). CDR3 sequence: CASSATTGDGYTF. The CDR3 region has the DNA TGTGCCAGCAGCGCAACGACGGGGGATGGCTACACCTTC.

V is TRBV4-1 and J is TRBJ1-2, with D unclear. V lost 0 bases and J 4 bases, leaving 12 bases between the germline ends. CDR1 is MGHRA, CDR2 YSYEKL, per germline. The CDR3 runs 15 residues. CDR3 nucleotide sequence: TGCGCCAGCAGCCAAGACCCGACGGGTACCTATGGCTACACCTTC. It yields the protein CASSQDPTGTYGYTF.

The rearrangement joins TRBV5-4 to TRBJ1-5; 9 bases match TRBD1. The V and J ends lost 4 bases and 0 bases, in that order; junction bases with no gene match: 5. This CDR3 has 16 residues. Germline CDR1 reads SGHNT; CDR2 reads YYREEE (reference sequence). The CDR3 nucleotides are TGTGCCAGCAGCCTCATGGGACAGGGTAGCAATCAGCCCCAGCATTTT. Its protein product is CASSLMGQGSNQPQHF.

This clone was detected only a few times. Here the CDR3 DNA reads TGTGCCAGCAGTGCACAGCCGCTCAATCAGCCCCAGCATTTT. Translated, it gives CASSAQPLNQPQHF. The chain combines TRBV2 with TRBJ1-5; D ambiguous. The CDR3 is made up of 14 amino acids. V lost 4 bases to trimming and J lost 3 bases, with 10 bases between them. CDR1 is SNHLY, CDR2 FYNNEI, per germline.

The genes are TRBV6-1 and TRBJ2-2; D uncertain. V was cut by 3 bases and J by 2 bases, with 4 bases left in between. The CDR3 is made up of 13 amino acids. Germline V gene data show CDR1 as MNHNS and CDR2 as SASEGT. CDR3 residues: CASSDLNTGELFF. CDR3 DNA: TGTGCCAGCAGTGACCTAAACACCGGGGAGCTGTTTTTT.

The chain's CDR3 is CASSPRTGTGGATYNSPLHF. The CDR3 nucleotides are TGTGCCAGCAGTCCAAGAACCGGGACAGGGGGCGCGACCTATAATTCACCCCTCCACTTT. This sequence joins TRBV27 and TRBJ1-6; 12 bases agree with TRBD1. Germline assignment: CDR1 MNHEY and CDR2 SMNVEV (reference sequence). After removal of 5 bases from V and 2 bases from J, the junction contained 13 bases not matched to a gene. This CDR3 has 20 amino acids.

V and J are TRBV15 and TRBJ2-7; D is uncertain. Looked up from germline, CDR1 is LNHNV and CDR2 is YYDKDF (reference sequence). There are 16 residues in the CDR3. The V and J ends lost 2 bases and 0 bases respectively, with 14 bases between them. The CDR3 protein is CATSRPLPASSYEQYF. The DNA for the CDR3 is TGTGCCACCAGCAGACCTCTACCAGCTAGCTCCTACGAGCAGTACTTC. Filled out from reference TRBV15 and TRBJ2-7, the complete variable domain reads DAMVIQNPRYQVTQFGKPVTLSCSQTLNHNVMYWYQQKSSQAPKLLFHYYDKDFNNEADTPDNFQSRRPNTSFCFLDIRSPGLGDTAMYLCATSRPLPASSYEQYFGPGTRLTVT.

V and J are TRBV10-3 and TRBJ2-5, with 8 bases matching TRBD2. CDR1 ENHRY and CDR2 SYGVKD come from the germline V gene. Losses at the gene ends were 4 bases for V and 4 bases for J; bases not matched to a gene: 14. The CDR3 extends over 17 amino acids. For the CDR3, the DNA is TGTGCCATCAGTGTCCCTACGGTCCGGGGGGGAGGAGAGACCCAGTACTTC. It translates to CAISVPTVRGGGETQYF.

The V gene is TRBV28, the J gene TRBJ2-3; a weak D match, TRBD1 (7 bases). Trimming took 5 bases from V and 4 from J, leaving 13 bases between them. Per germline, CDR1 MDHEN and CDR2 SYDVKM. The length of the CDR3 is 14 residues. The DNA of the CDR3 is TGTGCCAGCAGTCAGGGGGGTGAGGCAGATACGCAGTATTTT. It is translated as CASSQGGEADTQYF. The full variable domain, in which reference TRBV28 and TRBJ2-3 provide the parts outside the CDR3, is DVKVTQSSRYLVKRTGEKVFLECVQDMDHENMFWYRQDPGLGLRLIYFSYDVKMKEKGDIPEGYSVSREKKERFSLILESASTNQTSMYLCASSQGGEADTQYFGPGTRLTVL.

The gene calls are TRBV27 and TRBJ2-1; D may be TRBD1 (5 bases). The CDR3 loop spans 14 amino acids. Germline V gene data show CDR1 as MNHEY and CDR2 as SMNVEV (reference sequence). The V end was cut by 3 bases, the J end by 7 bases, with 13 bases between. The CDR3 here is CASSLSQGWNEQFF. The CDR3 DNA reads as TGTGCCAGCAGTTTGTCGCAGGGTTGGAATGAGCAGTTCTTC.

This CDR3 is CASGSGAFYEQYF. In DNA, the CDR3 is TGTGCCAGCGGGAGCGGGGCGTTCTACGAGCAGTACTTC. The chain couples TRBV6-6 to TRBJ2-7, with TRBD2 matching 7 bases. Germline CDR1 is MNHNY and CDR2 is SVGAGI (reference sequence). Germline trimming cut 8 bases from V and 3 bases from J; bases unmatched to any gene: 7. This CDR3 is built from 13 residues.

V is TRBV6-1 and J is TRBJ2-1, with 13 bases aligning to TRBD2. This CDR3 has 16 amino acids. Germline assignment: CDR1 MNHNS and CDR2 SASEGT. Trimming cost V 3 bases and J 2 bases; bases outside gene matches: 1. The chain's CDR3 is CASSEGLAGTYNEQFF. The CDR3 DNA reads TGTGCCAGCAGTGAGGGACTAGCGGGGACCTACAATGAGCAGTTCTTC.

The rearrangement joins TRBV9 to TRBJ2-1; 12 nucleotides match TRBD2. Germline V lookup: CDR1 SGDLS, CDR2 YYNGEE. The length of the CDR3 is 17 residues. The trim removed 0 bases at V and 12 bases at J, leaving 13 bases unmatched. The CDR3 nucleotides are TGTGCCAGCAGCGTAGGGGGACTAGCGGGCTCGGGGTTAGGGCAGTTCTTC. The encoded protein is CASSVGGLAGSGLGQFF.

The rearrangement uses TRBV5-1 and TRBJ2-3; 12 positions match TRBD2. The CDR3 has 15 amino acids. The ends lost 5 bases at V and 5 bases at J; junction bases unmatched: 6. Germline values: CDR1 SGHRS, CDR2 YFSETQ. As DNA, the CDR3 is TGCGCCAGCAGTCGACTAGCGGGAGCCCTAGATACGCAGTATTTT. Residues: CASSRLAGALDTQYF.

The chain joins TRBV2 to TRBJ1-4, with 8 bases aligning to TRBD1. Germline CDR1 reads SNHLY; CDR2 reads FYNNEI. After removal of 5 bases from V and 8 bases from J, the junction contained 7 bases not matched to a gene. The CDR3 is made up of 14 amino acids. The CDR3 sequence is CASSTDRGGEKLFF. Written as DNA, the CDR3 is TGTGCCAGCAGTACCGACAGGGGAGGAGAAAAACTGTTTTTT.

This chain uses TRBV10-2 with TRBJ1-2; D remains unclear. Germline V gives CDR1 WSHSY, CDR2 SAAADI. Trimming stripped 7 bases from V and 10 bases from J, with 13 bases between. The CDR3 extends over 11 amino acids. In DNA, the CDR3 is TGCGCCAGCACTTTCGGGAACTACTACACCTTC. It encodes CASTFGNYYTF.

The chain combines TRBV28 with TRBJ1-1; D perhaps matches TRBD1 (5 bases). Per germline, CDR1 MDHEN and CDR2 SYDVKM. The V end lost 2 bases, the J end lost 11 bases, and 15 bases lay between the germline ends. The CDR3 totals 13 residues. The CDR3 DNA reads TGTGCCAGCAGTTTAGGTCGTGGGACTACGGCTTTCTTT. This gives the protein CASSLGRGTTAFF.

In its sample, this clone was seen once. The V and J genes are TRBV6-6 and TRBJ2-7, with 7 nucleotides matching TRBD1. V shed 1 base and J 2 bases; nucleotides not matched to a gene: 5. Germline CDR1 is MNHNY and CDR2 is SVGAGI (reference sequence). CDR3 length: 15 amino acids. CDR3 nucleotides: TGTGCCAGCAGTTACTGGGGTCAGGGGGCCTACGAGCAGTACTTC. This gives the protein CASSYWGQGAYEQYF.

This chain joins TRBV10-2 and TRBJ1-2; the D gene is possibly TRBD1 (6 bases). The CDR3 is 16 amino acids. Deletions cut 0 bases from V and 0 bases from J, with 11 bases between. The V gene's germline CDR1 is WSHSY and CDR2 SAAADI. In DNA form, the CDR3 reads TGCGCCAGCAGTGAGTCCTTTAGACAGGCTAACTATGGCTACACCTTC. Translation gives CASSESFRQANYGYTF.

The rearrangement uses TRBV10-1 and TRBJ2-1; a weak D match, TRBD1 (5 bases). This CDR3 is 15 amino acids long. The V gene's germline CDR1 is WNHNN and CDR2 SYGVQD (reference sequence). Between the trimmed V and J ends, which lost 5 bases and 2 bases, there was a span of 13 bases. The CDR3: CASSQGSAPYNEQFF. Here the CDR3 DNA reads TGCGCCAGCAGTCAGGGAAGTGCTCCCTACAATGAGCAGTTCTTC.

The CDR3 here is CASSSPGAGLEADTQYF. Here the CDR3 DNA reads TGTGCCAGCAGCTCCCCAGGGGCAGGGTTGGAGGCAGATACGCAGTATTTT. This chain connects TRBV28 to TRBJ2-3; D may be TRBD1 (6 bases). The CDR3 covers 17 residues. Trimming stripped 6 bases from V and 4 bases from J, with 23 bases between. Germline V gene lookup returns CDR1 MDHEN and CDR2 SYDVKM.

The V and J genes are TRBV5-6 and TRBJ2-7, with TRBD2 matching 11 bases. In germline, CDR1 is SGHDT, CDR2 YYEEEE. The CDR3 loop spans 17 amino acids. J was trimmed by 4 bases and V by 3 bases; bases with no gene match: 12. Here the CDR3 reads CASSSLSWGTSGYEQYF. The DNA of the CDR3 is TGTGCCAGCAGCTCCCTCAGTTGGGGGACTAGCGGTTACGAGCAGTACTTC.

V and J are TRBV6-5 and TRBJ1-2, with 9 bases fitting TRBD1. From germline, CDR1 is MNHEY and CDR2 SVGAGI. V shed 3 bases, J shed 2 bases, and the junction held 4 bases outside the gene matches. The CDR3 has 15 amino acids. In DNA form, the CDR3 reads TGTGCCAGCAGTTATAGGACAGGGGAGAACTATGGCTACACCTTC. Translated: CASSYRTGENYGYTF.